These 32 T cell receptor beta chains came from one sample sequenced in a study of CD8 T cells in ankylosing spondylitis. MiXCR, applied by TCRdb to the 5' RACE reads, yields one record per CDR3 protein. The profile shows roughly 40,000 distinct CDR3 sequences, roughly 9.6% of them singletons. The sample consisted of blood, either unsorted or a sorted T cell fraction (not recorded which). Receptors were obtained from a male donor with ankylosing spondylitis or in good health (not recorded which).

The chain uses TRBV7-2 and TRBJ2-2; the D gene is possibly TRBD2 (6 bases). Germline loops: CDR1 SGHTA, CDR2 FQGNSA. The CDR3 runs 16 residues. V lost 1 base and J 1 base, leaving 10 bases between the germline ends. The CDR3 nucleotides read TGTGCCAGCAGCTTAGTGGGAGGCGTGAACACCGGGGAGCTGTTTTTT. Encoded protein: CASSLVGGVNTGELFF.

This clonotype is labeled medium-sized (0.01 to 0.1%). The J gene is TRBJ2-7, the V gene TRBV20-1, with D possibly matching TRBD1 (5 bases). V lost 4 bases and J 4 bases, leaving 8 bases between the germline ends. The CDR3 extends over 11 amino acids. Germline V gene data show CDR1 as DFQATT and CDR2 as SNEGSKA (reference sequence). In nucleotides, the CDR3 is TGCAGTGCTAAGGGGTGGTACGAGCAGTACTTC. Translation: CSAKGWYEQYF.

This clonotype has a handful of counts. The chain combines TRBV3-1 with TRBJ2-1; D is possibly TRBD1 or TRBD2 (5 bases each). The CDR3 is 15 amino acids. Trimming shortened V by 5 bases and J by 2 bases, and 13 bases separated the two germline ends. Per germline, CDR1 LGHDT and CDR2 YNNKEL (reference sequence). The chain's CDR3 is CASSSRENPYNEQFF. The CDR3 coding sequence is TGTGCCAGCAGCTCCAGGGAGAATCCCTACAATGAGCAGTTCTTC.

The gene calls are TRBV13 and TRBJ2-7; D call uncertain. The V end was cut by 5 bases, the J end by 3 bases, with 8 bases between. CDR1 is PRHDT and CDR2 is FYEKMQ in the germline V gene (reference sequence). This CDR3 is built from 12 residues. This CDR3 is CASSAYGYEQYF. As DNA, the CDR3 is TGTGCCAGCAGCGCCTATGGCTACGAGCAGTACTTC.

This clonotype was seen at least ten times. The J gene is TRBJ2-4, the V gene TRBV29-1; tentatively, D is TRBD1 (5 bases). V lost 4 bases to trimming and J lost 0 bases, with 19 bases between them. This CDR3 is built from 17 residues. In germline, CDR1 is SQVTM, CDR2 ANQGSEA. Written as DNA, the CDR3 is TGCAGCGTTGTTGGGATTGACAGCAACGAAGCCAAAAACATTCAGTACTTC. This codes for CSVVGIDSNEAKNIQYF.

This clonotype has a count of ten or more. This rearrangement joins TRBV5-5 to TRBJ1-2; 7 bases map to TRBD1. V dropped 2 bases and J dropped 8; count of bases not matched to a gene: 6. CDR3 size: 13 residues. The germline gives CDR1 SGHKS, CDR2 YYEKEE (reference sequence). This CDR3 is CASSFHRRGGYTF. The CDR3 DNA is TGTGCCAGCAGCTTCCATCGCAGGGGGGGCTACACCTTC.

There are many counts of this clonotype. The chain links TRBV5-1 to TRBJ1-1; D is unclear. Looked up from germline, CDR1 is SGHRS and CDR2 is YFSETQ. V was trimmed by 0 bases and J by 2 bases, leaving 17 bases between them. CDR3 length: 17 amino acids. Written as DNA, the CDR3 is TGCGCCAGCAGCTTGGATCCGGGGTACCCGCTTAACACTGAAGCTTTCTTT. Protein sequence: CASSLDPGYPLNTEAFF.

This clonotype counts as medium-sized. This chain connects TRBV12-3 or TRBV12-4 to TRBJ2-1; 10 bases line up with TRBD2. V lost 6 bases to trimming and J lost 6 bases; unmatched junction nucleotides: 2. The length of the CDR3 is 13 residues. This CDR3 reads CASRSGGANEQFF. DNA for the CDR3: TGTGCCAGCAGAAGCGGGGGGGCCAATGAGCAGTTCTTC.

This clonotype was detected a few times. The rearrangement uses TRBV5-1 and TRBJ2-5; D is ambiguous. V was clipped by 8 bases and J by 1 base, with 12 bases between them. The length of the CDR3 is 13 residues. CDR1 is SGHRS and CDR2 is YFSETQ in the germline V gene. The CDR3 protein is CASRADVQETQYF. The CDR3 region has the DNA TGCGCCAGTCGGGCCGATGTCCAAGAGACCCAGTACTTC.

This clonotype came up many times. The DNA for the CDR3 is TGTGCCAGCAGTTCCGGCGATTGGGGCGAGCAGTACTTC. It is translated as CASSSGDWGEQYF. The V call is TRBV12-3 or TRBV12-4, the J call TRBJ2-7; D is unresolved. CDR3 length equals 13 residues. V gave up 4 bases and J gave up 6 bases, with 13 bases separating them.

Many counts were recorded for this clonotype. The chain links TRBV6-1 to TRBJ1-3, with D perhaps TRBD1 (5 bases). Germline V gene lookup returns CDR1 MNHNS and CDR2 SASEGT. Trimming took off 1 base at V and 5 bases at J, with 15 bases between the two ends. The CDR3 consists of 16 residues. The CDR3 region has the DNA TGTGCCAGCAGTGAAGGCCTTGCAGGGACGCGAAACACCATATATTTT. Its translation is CASSEGLAGTRNTIYF.

In this sample, this clonotype turned up many times. The chain recombines TRBV5-1 with TRBJ2-3; 12 bases match TRBD2. The germline gives CDR1 SGHRS, CDR2 YFSETQ. The CDR3 is made up of 16 amino acids. J gave up 2 bases and V 4 bases, and 5 bases lay outside the gene matches. CDR3 sequence reads: CASSSTSGGFTDTQYF. For the CDR3, the DNA is TGCGCCAGCAGCAGTACTAGCGGGGGGTTCACAGATACGCAGTATTTT. Using reference TRBV5-1 and TRBJ2-3 for the parts outside the CDR3, the full variable domain is KAGVTQTPRYLIKTRGQQVTLSCSPISGHRSVSWYQQTPGQGLQFLFEYFSETQRNKGNFPGRFSGRQFSNSRSEMNVSTLELGDSALYLCASSSTSGGFTDTQYFGPGTRLTVL.

Of note for this clonotype: Being one base from a much bigger clone, this may be a read error. The J gene is TRBJ1-1, the V gene TRBV12-3 or TRBV12-4, with TRBD1 as a possible D gene (6 bases). This CDR3 is 11 amino acids long. CDR3 loop: CSSRQQGGAFF. CDR3 sequence (DNA): TGTTCCAGCAGGCAACAGGGAGGAGCTTTCTTT.

There are many counts of this clonotype. The gene calls are TRBV5-1 and TRBJ1-2, with 9 bases identical to TRBD1. The V segment lost 3 bases and the J segment 8 bases; nucleotides outside the gene matches: 11. CDR1 is SGHRS, CDR2 YFSETQ, per germline. The CDR3 loop spans 15 amino acids. The CDR3 loop reads CASSSNSGTGSGYTF. In DNA, the CDR3 is TGCGCCAGCAGCTCGAACTCCGGGACAGGGTCCGGCTACACCTTC.

This sequence joins TRBV5-6 and TRBJ2-7; a weak D match, TRBD2 (5 bases). CDR1 and CDR2 from the germline V gene are SGHDT and YYEEEE. Trimming left V 0 bases short and J 0 bases short, with 13 bases between. CDR3 size: 16 residues. This CDR3 reads CASSLGIGESSYEQYF. For the CDR3, the DNA is TGTGCCAGCAGCTTGGGGATCGGGGAGAGCTCCTACGAGCAGTACTTC.

In this sample, this clonotype turned up many times. The chain employs TRBV30 and TRBJ1-5; D perhaps matches TRBD1 (5 bases). Germline loops: CDR1 GTSNPN, CDR2 SVGIG (reference sequence). There are 17 residues in the CDR3. Trimming stripped 0 bases from V and 5 bases from J, with 20 bases between. This CDR3 reads CAWSVPRVFGGDQPQHF. The CDR3 coding sequence is TGTGCCTGGAGTGTACCCCGAGTATTTGGGGGGGATCAGCCCCAGCATTTT.

This clonotype was counted at least ten times. This chain uses TRBV24-1 with TRBJ2-5, with 8 bases that match TRBD1. Germline V gene sequence: CDR1 KGHDR, CDR2 SFDVKD. The CDR3 is made up of 14 amino acids. Trimming removed 4 bases from V and 5 bases from J; junction bases left unmatched: 5. The CDR3 DNA reads TGTGCCACCAGTGACCCGGGACAGGACGAGACCCAGTACTTC. This codes for CATSDPGQDETQYF.

In this sample, this clonotype turned up many times. The chain couples TRBV6-1 to TRBJ2-5; no clear D gene. The germline V gene has CDR1 MNHNS and CDR2 SASEGT. V lost 6 bases to trimming and J lost 2 bases, with 10 bases between them. The CDR3 runs to 13 residues. The DNA of the CDR3 is TGTGCCAGCAGCGCCGCCATGCAAGAGACCCAGTACTTC. This encodes CASSAAMQETQYF.

This clonotype was observed at least ten times. The chain uses TRBV5-1 and TRBJ1-6; no clear D gene. V shed 4 bases and J shed 7 bases, with 15 bases lying between them. This CDR3 comprises 15 residues. From germline, CDR1 is SGHRS and CDR2 YFSETQ. This CDR3 is CASSPLKFLNSPLHF. Here the CDR3 DNA reads TGCGCCAGCAGCCCGCTTAAATTCCTGAATTCACCCCTCCACTTT.

This clonotype was counted at least ten times. The chain has TRBV15 and TRBJ1-5; D remains ambiguous. The germline V gene encodes CDR1 LNHNV and CDR2 YYDKDF (reference sequence). The CDR3 has 14 residues. Deletions cut 4 bases from V and 5 bases from J, with 12 bases between. The CDR3 DNA reads TGTGCCACCAGCATGGGTTTGGGCTATCAGCCCCAGCATTTT. Its protein is CATSMGLGYQPQHF. The full variable domain, completed using reference TRBV15 and TRBJ1-5, is DAMVIQNPRYQVTQFGKPVTLSCSQTLNHNVMYWYQQKSSQAPKLLFHYYDKDFNNEADTPDNFQSRRPNTSFCFLDIRSPGLGDTAMYLCATSMGLGYQPQHFGDGTRLSIL.

This clonotype showed up just a few times. J is TRBJ2-7 and V is TRBV7-2; tentatively, D is TRBD2 (5 bases). Trimming removed 5 bases from V and 2 bases from J, with 16 bases in between. The germline V gene encodes CDR1 SGHTA and CDR2 FQGNSA. This CDR3 has 15 amino acids. The CDR3 nucleotides are TGTGCCAGCAGCCTACAAGGCGGAGGACCCTACGAGCAGTACTTC. Translation gives CASSLQGGGPYEQYF.

CDR3 protein: CASSLSTSVGEQYF. The CDR3, as DNA: TGTGCCAGCAGCTTAAGCACTAGCGTGGGGGAGCAGTACTTC. This chain links TRBV7-2 with TRBJ2-7; 7 bases align to TRBD2. CDR1 and CDR2 from the germline V gene are SGHTA and FQGNSA. There are 14 residues in the CDR3. V was pared by 2 bases and J by 7 bases, with 8 bases of the junction left unmatched.

This rearrangement joins TRBV7-9 to TRBJ2-2; D remains ambiguous. This CDR3 is built from 14 residues. The V end was cut by 3 bases, the J end by 3 bases, with 8 bases between. Germline CDR1 is SEHNR and CDR2 is FQNEAQ (reference sequence). Written as DNA, the CDR3 is TGTGCCAGCAGCTTTAGTCCCGACACCGGGGAGCTGTTTTTT. This translates into CASSFSPDTGELFF.

This clonotype came up many times. The chain couples TRBV30 to TRBJ2-7; D gene uncertain. Germline CDR1 is GTSNPN and CDR2 is SVGIG (reference sequence). Trimming removed 1 base at V and 5 bases at J, with 9 bases between. The length of the CDR3 is 12 residues. CDR3 sequence (DNA): TGTGCCTGGAGTGAATATATCGACGAGCAGTACTTC. This codes for CAWSEYIDEQYF.

This clonotype was seen at least ten times. The CDR3 nucleotides read TGTGCCATTTCAGACGGGTCCGCCGGGGAGCTGTTTTTT. Residues: CAISDGSAGELFF. The chain is built from TRBV2 and TRBJ2-2; D gene uncertain. V lost 10 bases to trimming and J lost 6 bases, with 15 bases between them. The CDR3 extends over 13 amino acids. Germline lookup yields CDR1 SNHLY and CDR2 FYNNEI.

There are many counts of this clonotype. The chain has TRBV12-3 or TRBV12-4 and TRBJ1-5, with a weak D call TRBD1 (6 bases). With 5 bases removed from V and 6 bases from J, the gap between germline ends came to 14 bases. The CDR3 extends over 14 amino acids. CDR3 bases: TGTGCCAGCAGTCTATCAGGGGAAAGTCAGCCCCAGCATTTT. It specifies CASSLSGESQPQHF.

Many counts were recorded for this clonotype. The chain uses TRBV30 and TRBJ1-5; D might be TRBD1 (6 bases). V was trimmed by 2 bases and J by 1 base, leaving 12 bases between them. Germline V gene data show CDR1 as GTSNPN and CDR2 as SVGIG (reference sequence). There are 15 residues in the CDR3. The chain's CDR3 is CAWSMDRISNQPQHF. DNA for the CDR3: TGTGCCTGGAGTATGGACAGAATAAGCAATCAGCCCCAGCATTTT. The complete variable domain, with remaining parts taken from reference TRBV30 and TRBJ1-5, reads SQTIHQWPATLVQPVGSPLSLECTVEGTSNPNLYWYRQAAGRGLQLLFYSVGIGQISSEVPQNLSASRPQDRQFILSSKKLLLSDSGFYLCAWSMDRISNQPQHFGDGTRLSIL.

The V call is TRBV6-1, the J call TRBJ1-5; 7 nucleotides align to TRBD1. CDR3 length: 13 residues. V gave up 6 bases and J gave up 6 bases; unmatched junction bases: 5. Germline V lookup: CDR1 MNHNS, CDR2 SASEGT. CDR3: CASRTGKTQPQHF. The CDR3 DNA reads TGTGCCAGCAGGACAGGGAAAACTCAGCCCCAGCATTTT.

The J gene is TRBJ2-5, the V gene TRBV2, with 7 bases aligning to TRBD1. V trimming: 10 bases; J trimming: 1 base; junction bases outside the gene matches: 9. The CDR3 is made up of 14 amino acids. The germline gives CDR1 SNHLY, CDR2 FYNNEI. Here the CDR3 reads CATSGTAIQETQYF. The CDR3 DNA reads as TGTGCCACTTCCGGGACAGCGATCCAAGAGACCCAGTACTTC.

The rearrangement uses TRBV20-1 and TRBJ2-1; 7 bases line up with TRBD2. The CDR3 has 11 amino acids. The V gene's germline CDR1 is DFQATT and CDR2 SNEGSKA (reference sequence). J gave up 7 bases and V 6 bases, and 3 bases lay outside the gene matches. The CDR3 sequence is CSAGGRNEQFF. The DNA for the CDR3 is TGCAGTGCGGGAGGGAGGAATGAGCAGTTCTTC.

The chain combines TRBV12-3 or TRBV12-4 with TRBJ2-5; a possible D gene is TRBD1 (5 bases). CDR3 length: 12 residues. V lost 3 bases and J 5 bases, leaving 7 bases between the germline ends. CDR3 in amino acids: CASSLKGETQYF. DNA for the CDR3: TGTGCCAGCAGTTTGAAGGGGGAGACCCAGTACTTC.

This clonotype appeared many times. The chain employs TRBV12-3 or TRBV12-4 and TRBJ2-2; D ambiguous. This CDR3 has 14 residues. The germline V and J ends were trimmed by 8 bases and 4 bases, with 14 bases remaining between them. The CDR3, as DNA: TGTGCCAGCTGCGTCACCTCGGGCACCGGGGAGCTGTTTTTT. Amino acids: CASCVTSGTGELFF.